Sequencing of this T cell receptor (beta chain) was carried out in a study of CD8 T cells in Susac syndrome. J gave up 0 bases and V 6 bases, and 8 bases lay outside the gene matches. Per the germline V gene, CDR1 is ENHRY and CDR2 is SYGVKD. This CDR3 contains 16 residues. Reverse transcription used about 0.45 to 1 ug RNA and random hexamers. Using its own MiXCR run on the immunoSEQ multiplex PCR reads, TCRdb lists one record per CDR3 protein. The sample contains approximately 180,000 distinct CDR3 sequences, approximately 94% of which appear only once. The source material was CD4+ T cells from PBMCs. The chain joins TRBV10-3 to TRBJ2-7, with 10 bases that match TRBD1. This receptor was identified in a human donor with multiple sclerosis. This CDR3 is CAIREPGQGSSYEQYF. The CDR3 nucleotides are TGTGCCATCAGGGAACCGGGACAGGGGAGCTCCTACGAGCAGTACTTC.